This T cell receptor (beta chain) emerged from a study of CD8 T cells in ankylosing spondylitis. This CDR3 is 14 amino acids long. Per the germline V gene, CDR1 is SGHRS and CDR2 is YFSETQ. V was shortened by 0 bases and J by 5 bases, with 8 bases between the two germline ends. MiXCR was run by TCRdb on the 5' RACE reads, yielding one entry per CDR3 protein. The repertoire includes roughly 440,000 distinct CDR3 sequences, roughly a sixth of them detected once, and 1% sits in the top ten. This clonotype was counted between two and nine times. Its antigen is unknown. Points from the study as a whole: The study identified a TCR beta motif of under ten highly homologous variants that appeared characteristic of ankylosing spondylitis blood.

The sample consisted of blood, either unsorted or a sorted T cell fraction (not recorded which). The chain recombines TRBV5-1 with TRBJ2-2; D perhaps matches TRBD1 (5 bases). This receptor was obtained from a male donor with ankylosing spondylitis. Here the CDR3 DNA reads TGCGCCAGCAGCTTGGGTAGGGGAACCGGGGAGCTGTTTTTT. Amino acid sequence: CASSLGRGTGELFF.